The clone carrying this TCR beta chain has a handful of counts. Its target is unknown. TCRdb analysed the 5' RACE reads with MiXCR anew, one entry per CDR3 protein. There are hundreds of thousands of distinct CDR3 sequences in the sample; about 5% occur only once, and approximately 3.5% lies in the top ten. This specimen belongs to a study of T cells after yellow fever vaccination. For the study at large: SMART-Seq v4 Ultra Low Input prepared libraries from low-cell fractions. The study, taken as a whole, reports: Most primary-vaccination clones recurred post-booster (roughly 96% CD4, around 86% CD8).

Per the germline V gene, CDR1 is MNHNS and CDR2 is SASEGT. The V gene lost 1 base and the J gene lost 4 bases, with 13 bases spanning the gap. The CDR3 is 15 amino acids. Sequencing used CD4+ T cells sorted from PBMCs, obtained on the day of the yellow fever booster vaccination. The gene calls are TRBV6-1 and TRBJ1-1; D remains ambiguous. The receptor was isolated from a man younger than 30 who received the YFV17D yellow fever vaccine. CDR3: CASSEGIFEGTEAFF. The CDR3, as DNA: TGTGCCAGCAGTGAAGGGATTTTTGAGGGCACTGAAGCTTTCTTT.